The clone carrying this T cell receptor (beta chain) has only a few counts. V lost 10 bases and J lost 4; bases outside the gene matches: 18. Germline CDR1 MDHEN, CDR2 SYDVKM. The CDR3 is 17 amino acids. The primer mix had 60 Vbeta and 13 Jbeta primers. Profiled with immunoSEQ multiplex PCR; TCRdb holds only in-frame clones, not every one. The table has around 120,000 clones, less than 80% seen once. These data belong to a study of cytomegalovirus exposure and HLA in healthy donors. The genes are TRBV28 and TRBJ2-7, with 11 bases that match TRBD1. Sequencing was done on a sample of PBMCs. The origin of this receptor is a woman between 50 and 59 years old in good health and CMV-seropositive. The CDR3 DNA follows: TGTGCCACCGGACAGCACAGAGAAGGGACAGGGGGTTACGAGCAGTACTTC. This codes for CATGQHREGTGGYEQYF.